The rows below give T cell receptor beta chains drawn from one sample of a study of T cell responses to AZD1222 COVID-19 vaccine. This table comes from immunoSEQ multiplex PCR, and its TCRdb copy is limited to in-frame clones, with some not included. The table records tens of thousands of clones, 85% of them present only once. The source was peripheral blood, collected on day 0 of AZD1222 vaccination. These receptors were collected from an adult in good health. CDR3s leave out the opening cysteine and the closing phenylalanine or tryptophan. D genes are given only for firm matches.

j_gene: TRBJ1-2; d_gene: TRBD1; v_gene: TRBV11-2; CDR3aa: ASSFGLQGANT
j_gene: TRBJ2-5; d_gene: .; v_gene: TRBV11-2; CDR3aa: ASRPGGGIRETQY
j_gene: TRBJ2-7; d_gene: .; v_gene: TRBV14; CDR3aa: ASSFGISYEQY
j_gene: TRBJ2-4; d_gene: TRBD1; v_gene: TRBV5-5; CDR3aa: ASSRGTGVDIQY
j_gene: TRBJ2-2; d_gene: TRBD1; v_gene: TRBV27; CDR3aa: ASSPQGPGELF
j_gene: TRBJ1-1; d_gene: .; v_gene: TRBV4-1; CDR3aa: ASSQGPGMNTEAF
j_gene: TRBJ1-6; d_gene: TRBD1; v_gene: TRBV6-5; CDR3aa: ASSRDRGISPLH
j_gene: TRBJ2-7; d_gene: .; v_gene: TRBV6-5; CDR3aa: ASSSSLNEQY
j_gene: TRBJ1-5; d_gene: TRBD1; v_gene: TRBV6-1; CDR3aa: ASSETGVGNQPQH
j_gene: TRBJ1-2; d_gene: TRBD1; v_gene: TRBV7-9; CDR3aa: ASSPPTGVGGYT
j_gene: TRBJ2-2; d_gene: TRBD1; v_gene: TRBV5-1; CDR3aa: ASSLGQGTGELF
j_gene: TRBJ1-3; d_gene: .; v_gene: TRBV19; CDR3aa: ASSTGVLSGNTIY
j_gene: TRBJ1-1; d_gene: .; v_gene: TRBV6-1; CDR3aa: ASSFKGGITEAF
j_gene: TRBJ1-5; d_gene: .; v_gene: TRBV27; CDR3aa: ASSRLGGAEQPQH
j_gene: TRBJ2-3; d_gene: TRBD2; v_gene: TRBV4-2; CDR3aa: ASSLLAGAGTDTQY
j_gene: TRBJ1-2; d_gene: TRBD1; v_gene: TRBV4-1; CDR3aa: ASSQFDTGGNPRGYT
j_gene: TRBJ1-1; d_gene: .; v_gene: TRBV5-1; CDR3aa: ASSSSDGWNTEAF
j_gene: TRBJ2-7; d_gene: .; v_gene: TRBV6-5; CDR3aa: ASSYGVVDEQY
j_gene: TRBJ1-6; d_gene: .; v_gene: TRBV6-1; CDR3aa: ASSDPLVGRNSPLH
j_gene: TRBJ2-3; d_gene: TRBD2; v_gene: TRBV18; CDR3aa: ATTEARGGGDTQY
j_gene: TRBJ1-5; d_gene: .; v_gene: TRBV16; CDR3aa: ASSQWAGGPQH
j_gene: TRBJ1-2; d_gene: .; v_gene: TRBV13; CDR3aa: ASSSGGLYGYT
j_gene: TRBJ1-5; d_gene: .; v_gene: TRBV19; CDR3aa: ATTQGIQPQH
j_gene: TRBJ1-1; d_gene: .; v_gene: TRBV10-2; CDR3aa: ASSRGLPPEAF
j_gene: TRBJ2-7; d_gene: .; v_gene: TRBV6-6; CDR3aa: ASSSFQGNYEQY
j_gene: TRBJ2-2; d_gene: TRBD1; v_gene: TRBV7-9; CDR3aa: ASSPANPGTGIGGELF
j_gene: TRBJ2-4; d_gene: .; v_gene: TRBV7-9; CDR3aa: ASSSAPPLLAKNIQY